This TCR beta chain was sequenced in a study of blood T cells in healthy people across ages. Through a sample-barcoded 5' primer and a J-beta primer mix, a second PCR was run for roughly 6 to 11 cycles. With 12 random nucleotides, a template-switch adaptor tagged each individual cDNA molecule. Using its own MiXCR run on the 5' RACE reads, TCRdb lists one record per CDR3 protein. The sample contains approximately 1,700,000 distinct CDR3 sequences, 30% to 40% of which appear only once. Healthy individuals of Caucasian origin from Russia, aged roughly 6 to 100, served as donors. V gave up 2 bases and J gave up 0 bases, with 10 bases separating them. Per the germline V gene, CDR1 is LNHDA and CDR2 is SQIVND (reference sequence). The CDR3 length is 16 residues. Regarding this clonotype: Its antigen remains unknown.

Overall study findings and caveats: Compared with aged donors, long-lived donors showed fewer expanded clones, suggesting selection.

This chain joins TRBV19 and TRBJ1-4; D gene uncertain. This sequence was found in a human donor in good health. The specimen was blood. The CDR3 region has the DNA TGTGCCAGTAGTATACCCAGATCGGCAACTAATGAAAAACTGTTTTTT. It specifies CASSIPRSATNEKLFF. The whole variable domain, remainder taken from reference TRBV19 and TRBJ1-4, is DGGITQSPKYLFRKEGQNVTLSCEQNLNHDAMYWYRQDPGQGLRLIYYSQIVNDFQKGDIAEGYSVSREKKESFPLTVTSAQKNPTAFYLCASSIPRSATNEKLFFGSGTQLSVL.